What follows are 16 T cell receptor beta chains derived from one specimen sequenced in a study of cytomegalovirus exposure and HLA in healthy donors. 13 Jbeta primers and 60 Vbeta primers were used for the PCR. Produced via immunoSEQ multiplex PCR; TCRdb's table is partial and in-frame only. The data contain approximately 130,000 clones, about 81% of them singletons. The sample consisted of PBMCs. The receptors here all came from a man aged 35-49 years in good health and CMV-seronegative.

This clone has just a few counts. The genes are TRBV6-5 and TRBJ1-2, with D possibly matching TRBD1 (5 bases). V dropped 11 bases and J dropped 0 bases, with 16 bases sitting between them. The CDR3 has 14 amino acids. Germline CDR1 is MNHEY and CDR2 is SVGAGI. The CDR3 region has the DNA TGTGCCGCTAGAACGACAGAGCCTAACTATGGCTACACCTTC. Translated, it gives CAARTTEPNYGYTF.

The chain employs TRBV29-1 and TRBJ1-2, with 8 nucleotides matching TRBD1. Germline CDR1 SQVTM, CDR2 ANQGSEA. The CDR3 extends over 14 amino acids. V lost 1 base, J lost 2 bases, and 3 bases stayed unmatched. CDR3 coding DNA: TGCAGCGTTGAAGGCGGACAGGGAAACTATGGCTACACCTTC. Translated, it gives CSVEGGQGNYGYTF.

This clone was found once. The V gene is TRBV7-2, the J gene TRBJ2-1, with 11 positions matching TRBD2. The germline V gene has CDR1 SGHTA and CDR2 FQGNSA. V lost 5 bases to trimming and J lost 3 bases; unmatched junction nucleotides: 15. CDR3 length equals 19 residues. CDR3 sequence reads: CASSPYPSILAGDYNEQFF. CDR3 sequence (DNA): TGTGCCAGCAGCCCATACCCCTCCATACTAGCGGGGGACTACAATGAGCAGTTCTTC.

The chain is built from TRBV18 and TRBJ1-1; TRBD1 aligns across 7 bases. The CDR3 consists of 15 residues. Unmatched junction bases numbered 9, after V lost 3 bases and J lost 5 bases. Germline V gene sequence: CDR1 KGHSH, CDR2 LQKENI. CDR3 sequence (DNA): TGTGCCAGCTCACCGGGACAGAGAACCCAAACTGAAGCTTTCTTT. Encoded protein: CASSPGQRTQTEAFF.

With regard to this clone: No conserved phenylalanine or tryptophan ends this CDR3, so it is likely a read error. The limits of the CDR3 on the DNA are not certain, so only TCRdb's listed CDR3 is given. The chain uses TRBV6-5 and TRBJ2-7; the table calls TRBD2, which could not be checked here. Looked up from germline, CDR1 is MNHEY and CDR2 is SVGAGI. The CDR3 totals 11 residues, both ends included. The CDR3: CASSEAGAPGI.

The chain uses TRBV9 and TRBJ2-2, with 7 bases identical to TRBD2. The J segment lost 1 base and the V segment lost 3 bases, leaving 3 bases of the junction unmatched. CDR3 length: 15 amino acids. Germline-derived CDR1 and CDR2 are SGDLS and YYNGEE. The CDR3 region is CASSEGGRNTGELFF. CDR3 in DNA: TGTGCCAGCAGCGAGGGAGGGAGGAACACCGGGGAGCTGTTTTTT.

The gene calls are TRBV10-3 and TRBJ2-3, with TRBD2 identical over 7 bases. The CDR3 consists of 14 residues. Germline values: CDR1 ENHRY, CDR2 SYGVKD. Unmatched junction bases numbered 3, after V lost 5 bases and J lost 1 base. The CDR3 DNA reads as TGTGCCATCAGTCGGGGGGACCGCACAGATACGCAGTATTTT. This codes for CAISRGDRTDTQYF.

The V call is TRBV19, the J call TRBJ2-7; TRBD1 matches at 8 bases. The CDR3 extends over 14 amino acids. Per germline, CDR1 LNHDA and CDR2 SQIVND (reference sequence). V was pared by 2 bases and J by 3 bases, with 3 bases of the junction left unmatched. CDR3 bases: TGTGCCAGTAGTATACCCGGACAGGGCTACGAGCAGTACTTC. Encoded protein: CASSIPGQGYEQYF.

This CDR3 reads CASSRDSSNSPLHF. The CDR3 coding sequence is TGTGCCAGCAGTCGGGACAGCTCCAATTCACCCCTCCACTTT. This chain connects TRBV6-4 to TRBJ1-6; 7 bases are a match to TRBD1. V was clipped by 5 bases and J by 7 bases; unmatched bases: 5. The germline V gene has CDR1 MRHNA and CDR2 SNTAGT. The CDR3 has 14 residues.

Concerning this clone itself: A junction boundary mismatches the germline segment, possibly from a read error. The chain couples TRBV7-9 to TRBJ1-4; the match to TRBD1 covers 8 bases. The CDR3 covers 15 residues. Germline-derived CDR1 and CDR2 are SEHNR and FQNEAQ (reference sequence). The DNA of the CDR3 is TGTTCCAGCAGCAAAAAGGACAGGGAGTTTGAAAAACTGTTTTTT. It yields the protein CSSSKKDREFEKLFF.

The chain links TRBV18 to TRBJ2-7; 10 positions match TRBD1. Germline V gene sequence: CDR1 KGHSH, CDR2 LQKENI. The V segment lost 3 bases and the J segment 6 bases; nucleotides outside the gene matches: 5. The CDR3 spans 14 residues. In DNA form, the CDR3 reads TGTGCCAGCTCACCTGGGACAGGGGAAGGCGAGCAGTACTTC. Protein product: CASSPGTGEGEQYF.

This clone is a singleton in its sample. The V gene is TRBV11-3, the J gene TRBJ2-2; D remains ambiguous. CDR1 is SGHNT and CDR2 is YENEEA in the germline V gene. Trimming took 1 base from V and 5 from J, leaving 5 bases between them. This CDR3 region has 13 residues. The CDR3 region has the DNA TGTGCCAGCAGCTTAGTCCCTACCGGGGAGCTGTTTTTT. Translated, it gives CASSLVPTGELFF.

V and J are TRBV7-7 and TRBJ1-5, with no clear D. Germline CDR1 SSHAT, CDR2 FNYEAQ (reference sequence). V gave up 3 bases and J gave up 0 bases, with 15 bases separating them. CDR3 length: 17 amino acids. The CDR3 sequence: CASSLSVAGYSNQPQHF. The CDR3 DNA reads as TGTGCCAGCAGCTTGAGCGTTGCCGGCTATAGCAATCAGCCCCAGCATTTT.

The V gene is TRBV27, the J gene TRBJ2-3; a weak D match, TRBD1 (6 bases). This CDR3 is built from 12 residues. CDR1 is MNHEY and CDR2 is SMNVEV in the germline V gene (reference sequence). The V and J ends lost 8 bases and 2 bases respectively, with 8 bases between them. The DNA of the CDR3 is TGTGCCAGCGGGGGCCTCACAGATACGCAGTATTTT. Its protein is CASGGLTDTQYF.

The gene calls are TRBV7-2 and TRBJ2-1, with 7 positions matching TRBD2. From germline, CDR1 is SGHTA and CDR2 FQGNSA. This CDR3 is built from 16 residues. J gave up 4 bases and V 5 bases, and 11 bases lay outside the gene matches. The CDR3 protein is CASSRWAGVRYNEQFF. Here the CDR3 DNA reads TGTGCCAGCAGCCGGTGGGCGGGAGTAAGGTACAATGAGCAGTTCTTC.

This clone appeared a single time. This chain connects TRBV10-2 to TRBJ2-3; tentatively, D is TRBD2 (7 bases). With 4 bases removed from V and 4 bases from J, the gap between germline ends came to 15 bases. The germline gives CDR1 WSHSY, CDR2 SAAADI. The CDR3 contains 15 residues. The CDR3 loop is CASSGEGGRSDTQYF. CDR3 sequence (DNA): TGCGCCAGCAGTGGAGAGGGGGGGAGGTCAGATACGCAGTATTTT.